This entry concerns a single TCR beta chain. Antigen specificity is unknown. The data belong to a study of a mutant IDH1 vaccine in newly diagnosed glioma. At the level of the study: During weeks 1, 3, 5, 7, 11, 15, 19 and 23, patients received eight vaccinations. In some groups vaccination began 4-6 weeks post-radiotherapy; others received it with temozolomide. Among treated patients, roughly 62% were male and about 40% female, and mean age was approximately 40 years.

Generated by immunoSEQ multiplex PCR, the TCRdb table keeps only in-frame clones and is missing some. The sample carries about 27,000 clones, 77% recorded once. The CDR3 has 15 amino acids. Between the trimmed V and J ends, which lost 5 bases and 3 bases, there was a span of 17 bases. Germline assignment: CDR1 SEHNR and CDR2 FQNEAQ (reference sequence). Indicated time point: week 5, during vaccination. Every vaccine dose comprised 300 ug of mutant IDH1 20-mer peptide plus topical imiquimod. The input for sequencing was PBMCs, taken from a glioma patient whose treatment included an IDH1 peptide vaccine. The V and J genes are TRBV7-9 and TRBJ2-7; the D gene is possibly TRBD2 (5 bases). The origin of this receptor is a man in his forties or fifties with glioma. In DNA form, the CDR3 reads TGTGCCAGCAGCCCGACTAAGATGGGGAACTACGAGCAGTACTTC. It translates to CASSPTKMGNYEQYF. Full variable domain (rest looked up from reference TRBV7-9 and TRBJ2-7): DTGVSQNPRHKITKRGQNVTFRCDPISEHNRLYWYRQTLGQGPEFLTYFQNEAQLEKSRLLSDRFSAERPKGSFSTLEIQRTEQGDSAMYLCASSPTKMGNYEQYFGPGTRLTVT.